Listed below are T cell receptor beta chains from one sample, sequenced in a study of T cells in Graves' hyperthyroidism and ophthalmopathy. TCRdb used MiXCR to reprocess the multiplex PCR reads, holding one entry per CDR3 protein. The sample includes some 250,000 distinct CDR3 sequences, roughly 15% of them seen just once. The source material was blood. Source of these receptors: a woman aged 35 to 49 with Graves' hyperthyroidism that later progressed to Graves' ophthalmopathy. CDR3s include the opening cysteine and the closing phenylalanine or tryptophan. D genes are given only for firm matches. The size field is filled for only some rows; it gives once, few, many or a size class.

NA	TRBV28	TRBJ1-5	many	CASSLSGALTLNQPQHF	TGTGCCAGCAGTTTGTCCGGAGCTTTAACCCTCAATCAGCCCCAGCATTTT
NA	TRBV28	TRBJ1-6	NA	CASSGSNSPLHF	TGTGCCAGCAGTGGGAGTAATTCACCCCTCCACTTT
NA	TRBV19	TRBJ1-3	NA	CASSTGPGNTIYF	TGTGCCAGTAGTACAGGCCCTGGAAACACCATATATTTT
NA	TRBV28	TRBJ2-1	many	CASSIGYEQFF	TGTGCCAGCAGCATCGGGTATGAGCAGTTCTTC
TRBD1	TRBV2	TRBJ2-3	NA	CASSYTTGTGISTDTQYF	TGTGCCAGCAGCTACACAACCGGGACAGGGATTAGCACAGATACGCAGTATTTT
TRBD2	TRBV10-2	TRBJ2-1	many	CASRESGNYNEQFF	TGCGCCAGCAGAGAGAGCGGGAACTACAATGAGCAGTTCTTC
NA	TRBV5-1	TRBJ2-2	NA	CAGKKFPNTGELFF	TGCGCCGGCAAGAAATTCCCGAACACCGGGGAGCTGTTTTTT
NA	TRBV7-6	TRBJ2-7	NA	CASSLTLSSGYEQYF	TGTGCCAGCAGCTTAACTCTGTCCTCGGGCTACGAGCAGTACTTC
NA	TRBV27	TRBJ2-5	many	CASSLSGGQWETQYF	TGTGCCAGCAGTTTATCGGGGGGGCAGTGGGAGACCCAGTACTTC
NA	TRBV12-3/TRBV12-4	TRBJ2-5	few	CASSLGNLLARQTQYF	TGTGCCAGCAGTTTGGGGAACCTTCTAGCGCGGCAGACCCAGTACTTC
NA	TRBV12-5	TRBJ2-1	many	CASGLIGGFYNEQFF	TGTGCTAGTGGTTTGATAGGGGGGTTCTACAATGAGCAGTTCTTC
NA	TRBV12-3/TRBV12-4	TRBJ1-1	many	CASSLAGGTEAFF	TGTGCCAGCAGTTTAGCAGGGGGCACTGAAGCTTTCTTT
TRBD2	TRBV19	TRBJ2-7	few	CASSPRVSGGLYEQYF	TGTGCCAGTAGCCCTCGTGTGAGCGGGGGCCTCTACGAGCAGTACTTC
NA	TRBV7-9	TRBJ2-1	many	CASSLAHTRSYNEQFF	TGTGCCAGCAGCTTAGCGCATACTAGATCCTACAATGAGCAGTTCTTC
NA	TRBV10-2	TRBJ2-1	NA	CASSPSYMRNNEQFF	TGCGCCAGCAGCCCTTCCTATATGCGGAACAATGAGCAGTTCTTC